What follows is one T cell receptor beta chain and its context. Its antigen remains unknown. The data stem from a study of T cells in localized non-small cell lung cancer. Whole-study findings and limits: Median detection of top 100 tumor clones in adjacent lung was over 45 clones. Since sequencing was restricted to only one region of the tumor, intratumor heterogeneity remains a possibility. With higher T cell density in blood came longer overall survival.

The table came from immunoSEQ multiplex PCR; TCRdb's copy has only in-frame clones and leaves some out. The sample lists under 40,000 clones, 85% to 90% occurring once. The sample in question was peripheral blood, obtained before any cancer treatment. This sequence originates from a male donor aged 60 or over with stage III lung adenocarcinoma.

In DNA form, the CDR3 reads TGCAGCGTAAATGACAGGGCATGGACTGAAGCTTTCTTT. Protein: CSVNDRAWTEAFF. V is TRBV29-1 and J is TRBJ1-1; 7 bases fit TRBD1. The CDR3 length is 13 residues. CDR1 and CDR2 (germline): SQVTM, ANQGSEA. V trimming: 6 bases; J trimming: 5 bases; junction bases outside the gene matches: 9.